This entry is about one T cell receptor beta chain. This CDR3 comprises 15 residues. V was trimmed by 2 bases and J by 8 bases, leaving 16 bases between them. CDR1 and CDR2 from the germline V gene are SGDLS and YYNGEE. The method was immunoSEQ multiplex PCR; TCRdb's version includes in-frame clones alone and lacks a portion of them. In the table there are roughly 500,000 clones, 88% of which are singletons. The entry originates in a study of blood T cell repertoires in COVID-19. Study-wide context: Samples of COVID-19 (acute and convalescent) were obtained from the United States, Italy and Spain.

What was sequenced was PBMCs or T cells enriched from blood (not recorded which). The chain couples TRBV9 to TRBJ1-4, with D possibly TRBD1 on 6 matching bases. This clonotype was obtained from a woman aged 40-49 years who had recovered from COVID-19. The CDR3 bases are TGTGCCAGCAGCGTGGCAACAGGGAGTGTAGAAAAACTGTTTTTT. Its protein product is CASSVATGSVEKLFF.